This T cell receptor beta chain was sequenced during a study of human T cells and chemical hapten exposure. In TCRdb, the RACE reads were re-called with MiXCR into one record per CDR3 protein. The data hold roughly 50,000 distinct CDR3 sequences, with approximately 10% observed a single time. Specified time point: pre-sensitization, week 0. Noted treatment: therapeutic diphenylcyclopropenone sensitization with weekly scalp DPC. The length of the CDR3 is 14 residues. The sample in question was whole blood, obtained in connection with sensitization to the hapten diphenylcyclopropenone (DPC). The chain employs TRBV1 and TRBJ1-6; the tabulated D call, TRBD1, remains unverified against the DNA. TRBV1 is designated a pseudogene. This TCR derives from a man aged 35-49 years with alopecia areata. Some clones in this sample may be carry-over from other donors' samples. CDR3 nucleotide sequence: TGCACCAGCAGCCGGACCGACAGGGATTCACCCCTCCACTTT. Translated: CTSSRTDRDSPLHF.